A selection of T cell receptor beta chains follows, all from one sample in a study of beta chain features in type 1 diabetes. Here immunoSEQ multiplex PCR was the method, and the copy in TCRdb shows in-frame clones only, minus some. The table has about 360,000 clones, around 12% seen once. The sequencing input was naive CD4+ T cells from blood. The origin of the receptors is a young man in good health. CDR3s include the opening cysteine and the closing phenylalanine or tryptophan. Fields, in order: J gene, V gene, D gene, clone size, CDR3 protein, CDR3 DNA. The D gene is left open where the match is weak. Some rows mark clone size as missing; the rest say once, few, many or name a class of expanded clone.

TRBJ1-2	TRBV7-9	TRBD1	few	CASSLGGQGGGYTF	TGTGCCAGCAGCTTAGGGGGACAGGGCGGTGGCTACACCTTC
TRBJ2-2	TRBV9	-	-	CASSVARGTTGELFF	TGTGCCAGCAGCGTAGCTCGGGGGACCACCGGGGAGCTGTTTTTT
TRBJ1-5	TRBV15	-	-	CATSRVVGTLRNQPQHF	TGTGCCACCAGCAGAGTCGTGGGGACACTCCGCAATCAGCCCCAGCATTTT
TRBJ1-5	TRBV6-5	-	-	CASSSLGGVIQPQHF	TGTGCCAGCAGTTCCCTCGGGGGAGTAATTCAGCCCCAGCATTTT
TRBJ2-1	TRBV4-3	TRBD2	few	CASSQGLAGNQFF	TGCGCCAGCAGCCAGGGACTAGCGGGGAACCAGTTCTTC
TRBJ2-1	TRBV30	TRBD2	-	CAWSQTGTSGRGEQFF	TGTGCCTGGAGTCAAACCGGGACTAGCGGGCGGGGGGAGCAGTTCTTC
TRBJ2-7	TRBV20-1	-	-	CSAPDNYEQYF	TGCAGTGCCCCGGACAACTACGAGCAGTACTTC
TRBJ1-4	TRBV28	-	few	CASSSEKLFF	TGTGCCAGCAGCTCCGAAAAACTGTTTTTT
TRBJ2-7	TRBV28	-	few	CASNTPSYEQYF	TGTGCCAGCAACACACCATCCTACGAGCAGTACTTC
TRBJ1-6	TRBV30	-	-	CAWSVHGGRIRSLHF	TGTGCCTGGAGTGTACACGGGGGACGTATTCGGTCCCTCCACTTT
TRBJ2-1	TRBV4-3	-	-	CASSQGWLQYNEQFF	TGCGCCAGCAGCCAAGGGTGGCTTCAATACAATGAGCAGTTCTTC
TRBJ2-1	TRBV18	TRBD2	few	CASTPSGVYNEQFF	TGTGCCAGCACCCCTAGCGGGGTTTACAATGAGCAGTTCTTC
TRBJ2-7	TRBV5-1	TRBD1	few	CARGTGCEQYF	TGCGCAAGAGGGACAGGGTGCGAGCAGTACTTC
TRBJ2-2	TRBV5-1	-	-	CASSPSGTTTGELFF	TGCGCCAGCAGTCCCTCCGGGACAACTACCGGGGAGCTGTTTTTT
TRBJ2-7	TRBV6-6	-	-	CASSTGTEVYEQYF	TGTGCCAGCAGTACCGGGACTGAAGTCTACGAGCAGTACTTC
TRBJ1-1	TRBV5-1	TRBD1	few	CASSLMPGGARAEAFF	TGCGCCAGCAGCTTGATGCCAGGGGGCGCGAGGGCTGAAGCTTTCTTT
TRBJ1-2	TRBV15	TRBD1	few	CATGTGYGYTF	TGTGCCACCGGGACAGGCTATGGCTACACCTTC
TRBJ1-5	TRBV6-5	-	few	CASSRTQNSNQPQHF	TGTGCCAGCAGCAGGACACAGAATAGCAATCAGCCCCAGCATTTT
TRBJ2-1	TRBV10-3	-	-	CAIRPSSSYNEQFF	TGTGCCATCAGACCATCGAGCTCCTACAATGAGCAGTTCTTC
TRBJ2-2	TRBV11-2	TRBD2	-	CATKSGGAPGELFF	TGTGCCACTAAAAGCGGGGGGGCCCCCGGGGAGCTGTTTTTT
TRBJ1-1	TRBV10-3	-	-	CAISAWGTEAFF	TGTGCCATCAGTGCCTGGGGCACGGAAGCTTTCTTT
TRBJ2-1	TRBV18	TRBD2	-	CASSPLAGGYNEQFF	TGTGCCAGCTCTCCTCTCGCGGGAGGATACAATGAGCAGTTCTTC
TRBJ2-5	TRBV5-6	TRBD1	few	CASSSTLRGQQETQYF	TGTGCCAGCAGCTCAACACTCCGGGGACAGCAAGAGACCCAGTACTTC
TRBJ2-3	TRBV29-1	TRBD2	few	CSVEAGTSGRGADTQYF	TGCAGCGTTGAAGCCGGGACTAGCGGGAGGGGTGCAGATACGCAGTATTTT
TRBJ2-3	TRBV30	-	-	CACRESDTQYF	TGTGCCTGCCGGGAGTCAGATACGCAGTATTTT
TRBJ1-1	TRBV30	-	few	CAWSETNTEAFF	TGTGCCTGGAGTGAAACAAACACTGAAGCTTTCTTT
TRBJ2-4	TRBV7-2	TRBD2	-	CASSMTSAGSIQYF	TGTGCCAGCAGCATGACTAGCGCCGGGAGCATTCAGTACTTC
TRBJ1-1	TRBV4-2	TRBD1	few	CASSQGGTANTEAFF	TGTGCCAGCAGCCAAGGGGGGACAGCGAACACTGAAGCTTTCTTT
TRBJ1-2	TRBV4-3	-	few	CASSQEARDYGYTF	TGCGCCAGCAGCCAAGAGGCGAGGGACTATGGCTACACCTTC
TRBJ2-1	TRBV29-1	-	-	CSVGTNEQFF	TGCAGCGTTGGGACTAATGAGCAGTTCTTC
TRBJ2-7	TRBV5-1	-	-	CASSSQADSYEQYF	TGCGCCAGCAGCTCCCAAGCGGACTCCTACGAGCAGTACTTC
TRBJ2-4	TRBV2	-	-	CASSEALLWLAKNIQYF	TGTGCCAGCAGTGAAGCGCTTCTCTGGCTAGCCAAAAACATTCAGTACTTC
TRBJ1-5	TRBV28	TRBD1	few	CASRHRGRGNQPQHF	TGTGCCAGCAGACACAGGGGACGAGGCAATCAGCCCCAGCATTTT
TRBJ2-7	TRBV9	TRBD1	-	CASSRTGPEQYF	TGTGCCAGCAGCCGGACAGGGCCCGAGCAGTACTTC
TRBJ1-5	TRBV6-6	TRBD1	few	CASRNVGQDNQPQHF	TGTGCCAGCAGGAATGTAGGACAGGACAATCAGCCCCAGCATTTT
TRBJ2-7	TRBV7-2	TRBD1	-	CASSKDRGLDEQYF	TGTGCCAGCAGCAAGGACAGGGGGCTGGACGAGCAGTACTTC
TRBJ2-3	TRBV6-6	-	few	CASSPREIGTDTQYF	TGTGCCAGCAGCCCCCGGGAGATTGGCACAGATACGCAGTATTTT
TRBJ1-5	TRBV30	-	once	CAWSGGLSQPQHF	TGTGCCTGGAGTGGGGGGCTTTCTCAGCCCCAGCATTTT
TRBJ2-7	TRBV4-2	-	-	CASSQEGVLPTYEQYF	TGTGCCAGCAGCCAAGAAGGAGTTCTGCCGACCTACGAGCAGTACTTC
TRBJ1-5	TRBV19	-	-	CASSIRGDEQPQHF	TGTGCCAGTAGTATACGCGGGGATGAGCAGCCCCAGCATTTT
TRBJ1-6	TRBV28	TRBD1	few	CASRSGQGNSPLHF	TGTGCCAGCAGATCCGGACAGGGGAATTCACCCCTCCACTTT
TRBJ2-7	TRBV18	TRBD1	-	CASSPRTGRTSYEQYF	TGTGCCAGCTCGCCACGGACAGGGAGAACCTCCTACGAGCAGTACTTC
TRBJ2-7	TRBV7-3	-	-	CASSLTWGVPSYEQYF	TGTGCCAGCAGCTTAACGTGGGGAGTCCCCTCCTACGAGCAGTACTTC
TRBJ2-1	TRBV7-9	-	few	CASSLGGISYNEQFF	TGTGCCAGCAGCTTAGGCGGGATCTCCTACAATGAGCAGTTCTTC
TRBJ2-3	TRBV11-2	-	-	CASTFPGSAGWDTQYF	TGTGCCAGCACTTTCCCCGGGAGCGCGGGTTGGGATACGCAGTATTTT
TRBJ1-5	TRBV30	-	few	CAWSGHRGNQPQHF	TGTGCCTGGAGTGGGCACAGGGGCAATCAGCCCCAGCATTTT
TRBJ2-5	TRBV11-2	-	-	CASSLAGETQYF	TGTGCCAGCAGCTTAGCGGGGGAGACCCAGTACTTC
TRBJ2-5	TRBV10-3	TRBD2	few	CAIKGSTSGEETQYF	TGTGCCATCAAAGGGTCGACTAGCGGAGAAGAGACCCAGTACTTC
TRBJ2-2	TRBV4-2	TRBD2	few	CASSQDAGRYTGELFF	TGTGCCAGCAGCCAAGATGCCGGGAGGTACACCGGGGAGCTGTTTTTT
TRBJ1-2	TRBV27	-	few	CASSPTTAVGYGYTF	TGTGCCAGCAGTCCAACTACAGCGGTGGGCTATGGCTACACCTTC
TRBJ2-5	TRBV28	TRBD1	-	CASSPYRDREKETQYF	TGTGCCAGCAGTCCTTACCGGGACAGGGAGAAGGAGACCCAGTACTTC
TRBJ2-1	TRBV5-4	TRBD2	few	CASSRGGELVHEQFF	TGTGCCAGCAGCCGGGGGGGCGAGCTGGTCCATGAGCAGTTCTTC
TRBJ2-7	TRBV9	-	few	CASSGPQGHEQYF	TGTGCCAGCAGCGGACCACAGGGCCACGAGCAGTACTTC
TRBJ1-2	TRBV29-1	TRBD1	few	CSDGTGYYGYTF	TGCAGCGACGGGACAGGGTACTATGGCTACACCTTC
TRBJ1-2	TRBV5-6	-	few	CASSLGNRDYGYTF	TGTGCCAGCAGCTTGGGGAACAGGGATTATGGCTACACCTTC